The clone carrying this TCR beta chain occurred many times. This record comes from a study of T-cell reconstitution after alpha-beta-depleted transplantation in children. V lost 0 bases and J lost 0; bases outside the gene matches: 6. The germline V gene has CDR1 SGHTA and CDR2 FQGNSA. This CDR3 has 17 amino acids. Unique molecular identifiers were incorporated into the prepared TCRbeta library. Via MiXCR, TCRdb re-called the PCR reads, giving one row per CDR3 protein. This table holds hundreds of thousands of distinct CDR3 sequences, 12% found once. The V gene is TRBV7-2, the J gene TRBJ2-7; 9 bases agree with TRBD2. Sample: PBMCs from the stem cell graft donor, taken from the stem cell graft. The sequence came from a human donor who donated a stem cell graft to a child with acute lymphoblastic leukemia. Here the CDR3 reads CASSLAHLAGYSYEQYF. As DNA, the CDR3 is TGTGCCAGCAGCTTAGCACACCTAGCGGGATACTCCTACGAGCAGTACTTC. The full variable domain, completed using reference TRBV7-2 and TRBJ2-7, is GAGVSQSPSNKVTEKGKDVELRCDPISGHTALYWYRQSLGQGLEFLIYFQGNSAPDKSGLPSDRFSAERTGGSVSTLTIQRTQQEDSAVYLCASSLAHLAGYSYEQYFGPGTRLTVT.